The sequence of this TCR beta chain was determined in a study of blood T cell repertoires in COVID-19. TCRdb's copy holds only in-frame clones and misses some; the assay was immunoSEQ multiplex PCR. The data contain fewer than 70,000 clones, around 80% of them singletons. Germline-derived CDR1 and CDR2 are WNHNN and SYGVQD (reference sequence). Deletions cut 2 bases from V and 0 bases from J, with 8 bases between. CDR3 size: 15 residues. The chain uses TRBV10-1 and TRBJ2-1, with a weak D call TRBD2 (6 bases). Material for sequencing was peripheral blood. This clonotype was obtained from an elderly woman with acute or convalescent COVID-19. CDR3 in DNA: TGCGCCAGCAGTGAGGGGGGGAGCTCCTACAATGAGCAGTTCTTC. Encoded protein: CASSEGGSSYNEQFF.